A single T cell receptor (beta chain) is shown here with its context. The specificity of this receptor is unknown. Nothing much larger sits one base from this clone, and base qualities are not available. The source of the sample is a study of shared clonotypes between healthy human individuals (dated by TCRdb to 2018 to 2021). Regarding the study in general: Three men and a couple of women, aged 18 to 49 years, made up the cohort. Leukapheresis yielded between about 0.94 and 9 billion PBMCs per donor. To increase sequencing depth and limit assay-specific biases, TCR repertoire library preparation and sequencing were carried out by different laboratories using diverse techniques. The study deeply sequenced blood TCR repertoires of five healthy adults to estimate repertoire size and the extent of clonotype sharing between individuals.

At the junction V is shortened by 5 bases and J by 0 bases, with 16 bases in between. The CDR3 numbers 16 residues from cysteine through phenylalanine. Of all the DNA, just the CDR3 is kept, 48 bases in frame from base 1. The germline V gene encodes CDR1 KGHSH and CDR2 LQKENI. Study-wide conclusions, independent of this receptor: Based on pairwise subsampling, the degree of clonotype sharing among donors was expected to be affected by sequencing depth. Only blood was sampled, and tissue TCR repertoires likely differ from those in blood. The genetic and exposure-history diversity represented was limited by the small number of donors.

Donors were healthy HIV-negative adults with no recently reported acute infections or vaccinations. Every donor was a Caucasian adult living in Nashville, Tennessee, USA. For unsorted samples, 75 million to 90 million PBMCs were counted and genomic DNA was extracted with the QIAamp DNA Blood Mini kit. After blood collection by leukapheresis, PBMCs were isolated using Ficoll-Histopaque density gradient centrifugation and then cryopreserved in the vapor phase of liquid nitrogen. TCR CDR3 regions were amplified from genomic DNA by multiplex PCR using the deep immunoSEQ assay. Genomic DNA extracted from each cell subset was distributed evenly over all wells of several immunoSEQ 96-well plates, and each plate served as one replicate. For unsorted PBMC, roughly 0.3 ug genomic DNA, equal to 25,000 to 35,000 T cell genomes, was loaded into each replicate PCR. Ten immunoSEQ deep assay plates were used to sequence unsorted PBMC genomic DNA. Purified libraries were quantified with a Qubit 3.0 fluorometer, sized on a Bioanalyzer 2100, and re-quantified with the KAPA Library Quantification kit. Each immunoSEQ 96-well plate was sequenced on its own single-read 150-cycle Illumina NextSeq 550 flow cell. In the source study's methods: The immunoSEQ output contained only junctional sequences without quality scores, so filtering could not match that applied to full-length reads. To assign V/J genes and CDR3, sequences were annotated using PyIR, a Python wrapper for IgBLAST v1.9, with IMGT germline references. Reads with weak V/J assignments (E-value above 1e-6), missing CDR3, stop codons, out-of-frame junctions, or ambiguous translated residues were removed. V3J clonotypes were defined by identical inferred V gene, J gene, and CDR3 amino acid sequence. Percentage overlap between repertoires was computed as shared unique clonotypes divided by the size of the smaller repertoire. Three approaches were used to assess repertoire richness: RTK rarefaction, the Chao1 estimator, and Recon v2.1 estimates of unobserved clonotypes. Here the immuneACCESS table is served through TCRdb, limited to in-frame sequences with V and J called. Missing clones are a known gap in these copies; in checked studies unresolved V genes cover under half, and the rest lacks a known reason. V, J and clone size were drawn from that table, and D and trimming were deduced from the DNA. The sample table records around 500,000 clones; over 60% of these occur just once. 10% to 15% of the sample is in the top ten clones.

The chain uses TRBV18 and TRBJ1-2; the D segment could be TRBD1, given 5 matching bases. The sequence was collected from a woman aged 40 to 49 in good health. Some clones in this sample may be carry-over from other donors' samples. Material for sequencing was PBMCs. The nucleotide sequence reads as follows: TGTGCCAGCTCATCCTCGGAGGGGCGATCTAACTATGGCTACACCTTC. Its protein reads: CASSSSEGRSNYGYTF.